These 18 T cell receptor beta chains originate from one sample sequenced in a study of identical twins. TCRdb recomputed calls from the 5' RACE reads with MiXCR, one row per CDR3 protein. This repertoire shows hundreds of thousands of distinct CDR3 sequences, approximately 13% found once; its top ten account for roughly 1.6%. This sample was shared with a second study, whose subject was yellow fever vaccine responses in identical twins.

Input material: PBMCs. These receptors all stem from a woman younger than 35 in good health.

Ten or more counts support this clonotype. The rearrangement uses TRBV27 and TRBJ1-2; TRBD1 matches 7 bases. Germline lookup yields CDR1 MNHEY and CDR2 SMNVEV (reference sequence). Trimming at V came to 8 bases and at J to 4 bases, leaving 10 bases not matched to a gene. The CDR3 contains 14 residues. The CDR3 DNA follows: TGTGCCAGCCGAGCAGGGGGGCTTTTCTATGGCTACACCTTC. It encodes CASRAGGLFYGYTF.

This clonotype was observed a few times. V is TRBV7-2 and J is TRBJ2-3, with D unresolved. Germline V gene lookup returns CDR1 SGHTA and CDR2 FQGNSA. Deletions cut 0 bases from V and 4 bases from J, with 8 bases between. There are 14 residues in the CDR3. CDR3 in amino acids: CASSLANAPDTQYF. CDR3 nucleotides: TGTGCCAGCAGCTTAGCGAATGCGCCAGATACGCAGTATTTT.

The chain links TRBV3-1 to TRBJ1-5; a possible D gene is TRBD1 (5 bases). Per the germline V gene, CDR1 is LGHDT and CDR2 is YNNKEL (reference sequence). The CDR3 is made up of 15 amino acids. Trimming stripped 0 bases from V and 6 bases from J, with 12 bases between. CDR3 coding DNA: TGTGCCAGCAGCCAAGACAGGGTTCTTGGTCAGCCCCAGCATTTT. Protein: CASSQDRVLGQPQHF.

This clonotype was seen ten or more times. The chain carries TRBV21-1 and TRBJ2-1. TRBV21-1 is a listed pseudogene. This CDR3 contains 15 residues. CDR3 sequence reads: CASSNRRTSYNEQFF. In DNA, the CDR3 is TGTGCCAGCAGCAACCGACGCACATCCTACAATGAGCAGTTCTTC.

The sample holds a few counts of this clonotype. The chain couples TRBV28 to TRBJ2-7; 8 bases are a match to TRBD1. After removal of 5 bases from V and 5 bases from J, the junction contained 8 bases not matched to a gene. Germline lookup yields CDR1 MDHEN and CDR2 SYDVKM. The length of the CDR3 is 14 residues. CDR3 sequence: CASSTGQGAHEQYF. The CDR3 nucleotides are TGTGCCAGCAGTACCGGGCAGGGGGCTCACGAGCAGTACTTC.

This clonotype came up many times. The CDR3 DNA is TGTGCCACCAGTGAGACCGGCCACGTAGAGACCCAGTACTTC. This translates into CATSETGHVETQYF. This chain links TRBV24-1 with TRBJ2-5; D unresolved. The germline V gene has CDR1 KGHDR and CDR2 SFDVKD. The CDR3 has 14 amino acids. Trimming took off 4 bases at V and 4 bases at J, with 12 bases between the two ends.

This clonotype has just a few counts. The chain couples TRBV7-2 to TRBJ1-5, with D possibly being TRBD1 (6 bases). Germline V gives CDR1 SGHTA, CDR2 FQGNSA. The CDR3 length is 16 residues. V was cut by 4 bases and J by 0 bases, with 13 bases left in between. The CDR3 protein is CASSSRGGDSNQPQHF. Here the CDR3 DNA reads TGTGCCAGCAGCTCCCGAGGGGGAGATAGCAATCAGCCCCAGCATTTT.

This clonotype was seen only a few times. The junction and the germline gene differ at one end; a read error may be behind it. The chain employs TRBV12-3 or TRBV12-4 and TRBJ2-7; 9 nucleotides align to TRBD2. CDR3 length: 14 amino acids. For the CDR3, the DNA is TGTGCCAGCAGTCTAGCTAGCGGGAACTACGAGCAGTACTTC. Protein sequence: CASSLASGNYEQYF.

The rearrangement links TRBV20-1 to TRBJ1-3; 7 bases match TRBD1. Looked up from germline, CDR1 is DFQATT and CDR2 is SNEGSKA (reference sequence). This CDR3 is 13 amino acids long. V was pared by 5 bases and J by 4 bases, with 5 bases of the junction left unmatched. The CDR3 sequence: CSAEGTAGNTIYF. CDR3 in DNA: TGCAGTGCTGAGGGGACAGCCGGAAACACCATATATTTT.

In DNA form, the CDR3 reads TGTGCCAGCAGCTTAGTTATGTCAGGAGTCACTGAAGCTTTCTTT. It translates to CASSLVMSGVTEAFF. This chain connects TRBV7-6 to TRBJ1-1; no definite D call. The CDR3 consists of 15 residues. CDR1 is SGHVS, CDR2 FNYEAQ, per germline. Deletions cut 1 base from V and 4 bases from J, with 13 bases between.

The chain combines TRBV12-3 or TRBV12-4 with TRBJ1-4; a possible D gene is TRBD1 (5 bases). The CDR3 is made up of 16 amino acids. The V end was cut by 3 bases, the J end by 6 bases, with 17 bases between. The CDR3, as DNA: TGTGCCAGCAGTTTCAACGGCCTTGGCAGGGATGAAAAACTGTTTTTT. It codes for CASSFNGLGRDEKLFF.

This clonotype has just a few counts. The chain couples TRBV6-1 to TRBJ2-7, with unresolved D. Trimming removed 5 bases from V and 3 bases from J, with 17 bases in between. The germline V gene has CDR1 MNHNS and CDR2 SASEGT. This CDR3 is 15 amino acids long. The CDR3 protein is CASSRHRETLYEQYF. Here the CDR3 DNA reads TGTGCCAGCAGTCGCCACAGAGAGACGCTCTACGAGCAGTACTTC.

This clonotype was seen more than once but under ten times. This chain uses TRBV20-1 with TRBJ2-1; 7 bases line up with TRBD2. Trimming took 5 bases from V and 8 from J; bases not matched to a gene: 6. This CDR3 region has 12 residues. Germline loops: CDR1 DFQATT, CDR2 SNEGSKA (reference sequence). CDR3 loop: CSARRLADEQFF. DNA for the CDR3: TGCAGTGCTCGGAGACTAGCCGATGAGCAGTTCTTC.

This chain joins TRBV6-1 and TRBJ2-2; 9 bases match TRBD2. Germline V CDR1 and CDR2: MNHNS, SASEGT. This CDR3 is built from 17 residues. Trimming removed 5 bases from V and 7 bases from J; junction bases left unmatched: 14. The CDR3 nucleotides are TGTGCCAGCAGTCCTCCCCGACCGGGACTAGCTTTCGGGGAGCTGTTTTTT. It is translated as CASSPPRPGLAFGELFF.

This chain connects TRBV20-1 to TRBJ1-1; possible D gene TRBD1, 6 bases. The length of the CDR3 is 13 residues. Per germline, CDR1 DFQATT and CDR2 SNEGSKA (reference sequence). CDR3: CTTFWGPGAEAFF. The CDR3 nucleotides read TGCACTACATTTTGGGGGCCTGGAGCTGAAGCTTTCTTT.

This clonotype was counted many times. V usage is TRBV12-3 or TRBV12-4 and J usage is TRBJ2-1; 8 bases align to TRBD2. The CDR3 is 13 residues long. Germline trimming cut 6 bases from V and 6 bases from J; bases unmatched to any gene: 4. The CDR3 region is CASSPAGVNEQFF. CDR3 nucleotides: TGTGCCAGCAGCCCAGCGGGAGTCAATGAGCAGTTCTTC.

This clonotype was seen repeatedly, ten times or more. The chain links TRBV2 to TRBJ2-3; D unresolved. V gave up 5 bases and J gave up 4 bases, with 7 bases separating them. This CDR3 has 12 amino acids. Germline-derived CDR1 and CDR2 are SNHLY and FYNNEI. CDR3 DNA: TGTGCCAGCAGTTACCCCCCAGATACGCAGTATTTT. Translation gives CASSYPPDTQYF.

This clonotype showed up just a few times. V gene TRBV12-3 or TRBV12-4 combines with J gene TRBJ2-2; tentatively, D is TRBD2 (6 bases). The CDR3 sequence is 14 residues long. V dropped 6 bases and J dropped 6 bases, with 14 bases sitting between them. The chain's CDR3 is CASSPWRGSGELFF. CDR3 nucleotide sequence: TGTGCCAGCAGCCCCTGGAGGGGCTCCGGGGAGCTGTTTTTT.